These 3 T cell receptor beta chains share one sample of origin, sequenced in a study of blood T cells in healthy people across ages (dated by TCRdb to 2013 to 2016). The library was obtained by 5' RACE. Instrument used: Illumina HiSeq 2500. A second PCR of roughly 7 to 11 cycles was performed with a sample-barcoded 5' primer and a J-beta primer mix. TCRdb's own reprocessing of the public reads used fastp at Q25 and MiXCR and kept productive beta chains. Records with the same CDR3 protein are collapsed into one entry carrying the most frequent genes and DNA. This sample gives 700,000 or so distinct CDR3 sequences in total; 40% to 45% of them show up just once. Together, the top ten hold around 30% of the sample. Specimen: blood. These receptors all stem from a man at least 80 years old in good health.

This clonotype was picked up a small number of times. Just one base apart from a much larger clone, this may be a read error. The CDR3 DNA sequence: TGTGCCATCAGTGTCAGGAACGAGCAGTACTTC. Translated, it gives CAISVRNEQYF. This chain uses TRBV10-3 with TRBJ2-5; D is ambiguous. The end of the DNA aligns better with TRBJ2-7, so the J call may be wrong. The CDR3 extends over 11 amino acids. Germline values: CDR1 ENHRY, CDR2 SYGVKD.

The rearrangement links TRBV2 to TRBJ2-1; 8 nucleotides line up with TRBD1. Unmatched junction bases numbered 3, after V lost 6 bases and J lost 2 bases. The CDR3 sequence is 14 residues long. CDR1 and CDR2 from the germline V gene are SNHLY and FYNNEI. The CDR3, as DNA: TGTGCCAGCAGCGACAGGGGCCCCTACAATGAGCAGTTCTTC. It codes for CASSDRGPYNEQFF.

The J gene is TRBJ2-5, the V gene TRBV14, with D hard to call. Deletions cut 5 bases from V and 11 bases from J, with 27 bases between. Germline lookup yields CDR1 SGHDN and CDR2 FVKESK. The CDR3 extends over 16 amino acids. The CDR3 spells CASSSADGRSVIEQYF. The CDR3 DNA sequence: TGTGCCAGCAGCTCGGCGGACGGGCGTTCAGTGATTGAGCAGTACTTC.